This T cell receptor (beta chain) stems from a study of T-cell memory formation after mild COVID-19. Broader study findings: Shrinking CD4+ clones were chiefly CM and EM; CD8+ ones were chiefly EMRA.

This clonotype was seen a few times. Its antigen is not identified. This CDR3 comprises 12 residues. Germline values: CDR1 LGHNA, CDR2 YSLEER. V shed 3 bases, J shed 7 bases, and the junction held 2 bases outside the gene matches. TCRdb re-called the 5' RACE reads with MiXCR, one entry per CDR3 protein. The table includes around 250,000 distinct CDR3 sequences, roughly 10% detected once. Material for sequencing was PBMCs or a T cell subset sorted from them (not recorded which). This sequence was found in a man between 18 and 29 years old who had mild COVID-19 (a few samples of this study predate the infection). Cell type and time point are not known. The V gene is TRBV4-3, the J gene TRBJ1-1; TRBD1 matches 7 bases. The CDR3 DNA reads TGCGCCAGCAGCCAGGGGACAGTTGAAGCTTTCTTT. It codes for CASSQGTVEAFF.